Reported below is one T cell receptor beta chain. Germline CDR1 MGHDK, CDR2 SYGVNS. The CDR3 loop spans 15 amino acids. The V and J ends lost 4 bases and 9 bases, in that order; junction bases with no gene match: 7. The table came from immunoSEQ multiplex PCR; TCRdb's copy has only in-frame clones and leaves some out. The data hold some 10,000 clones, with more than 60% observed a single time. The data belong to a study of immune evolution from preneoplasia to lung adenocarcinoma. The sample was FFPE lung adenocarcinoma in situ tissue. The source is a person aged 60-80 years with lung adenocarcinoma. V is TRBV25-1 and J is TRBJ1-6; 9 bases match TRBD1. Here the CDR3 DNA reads TGTGCCAGCAGTGCCTGGGACAGGGAAAGTTCACCCCTCCACTTT. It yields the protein CASSAWDRESSPLHF.